This T cell receptor beta chain derives from a study of blood T cell repertoires in COVID-19. On the study more broadly: The United States, Italy and Spain provided the acute and convalescent COVID-19 samples. The analysed material was cDNA or gDNA that came from T cells, B-cell-depleted T cells, or PBMCs.

V gave up 2 bases and J gave up 2 bases, with 15 bases separating them. CDR1 and CDR2 (germline): MDHEN, SYDVKM. The CDR3 totals 17 residues. Under the authors' procedure: Amplified reference gene primers provided the basis for estimating nucleated cell counts. The data were produced by immunoSEQ multiplex PCR, yet TCRdb's version contains in-frame clones alone and is incomplete. V, J and clone size are those of that table, while D and trimming were read from the DNA. This sample has around 98,000 clones; approximately 90% occur once, and the top ten carry roughly 4.3%. Source material: peripheral blood. This sequence originates from a man in his 70s with acute or convalescent COVID-19. The V call is TRBV28, the J call TRBJ1-4; D uncertain. The CDR3 protein is CASSLIRGLVTNEKLFF. The CDR3 nucleotides are TGTGCCAGCAGTTTAATTCGTGGCCTTGTCACTAATGAAAAACTGTTTTTT. Filled out from reference TRBV28 and TRBJ1-4, the complete variable domain reads DVKVTQSSRYLVKRTGEKVFLECVQDMDHENMFWYRQDPGLGLRLIYFSYDVKMKEKGDIPEGYSVSREKKERFSLILESASTNQTSMYLCASSLIRGLVTNEKLFFGSGTQLSVL.